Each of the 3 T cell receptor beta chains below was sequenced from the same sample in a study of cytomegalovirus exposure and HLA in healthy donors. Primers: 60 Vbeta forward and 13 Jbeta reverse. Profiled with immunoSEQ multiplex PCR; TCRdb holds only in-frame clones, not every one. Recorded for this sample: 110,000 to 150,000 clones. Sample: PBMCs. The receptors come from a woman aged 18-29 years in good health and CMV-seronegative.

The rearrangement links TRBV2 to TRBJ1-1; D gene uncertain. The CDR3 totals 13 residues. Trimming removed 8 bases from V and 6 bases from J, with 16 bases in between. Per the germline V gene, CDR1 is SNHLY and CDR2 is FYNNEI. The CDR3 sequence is CASGETKRSEAFF. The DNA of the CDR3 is TGTGCCAGCGGCGAGACAAAAAGGTCTGAAGCTTTCTTT.

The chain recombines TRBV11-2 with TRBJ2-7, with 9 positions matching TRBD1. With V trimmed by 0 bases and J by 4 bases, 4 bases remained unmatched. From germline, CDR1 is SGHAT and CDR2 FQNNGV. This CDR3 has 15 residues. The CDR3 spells CASSLDGTGSYEQYF. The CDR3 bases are TGTGCCAGCAGCTTAGATGGGACAGGGTCTTACGAGCAGTACTTC.

In DNA form, the CDR3 reads TGTGCCAGCAGCTTTAACCTCGGACTAGTCGCTGAGCAGTACGTC. This encodes CASSFNLGLVAEQYV. The V call is TRBV5-5, the J call TRBJ2-7; 7 bases line up with TRBD2. The junction had 12 bases not matched to a gene; V was cut back by 2 bases and J by 7 bases. In germline, CDR1 is SGHKS, CDR2 YYEKEE (reference sequence). The CDR3 sequence is 15 residues long.